This TCR beta chain was identified during a study of blood T cells in healthy people across ages. Study at large: Template switching recovered approximately one barcoded beta molecule for every two T cells. Study conclusions and caveats: Observed TCR beta diversity per million T cells went down as age went up. This fall followed a roughly linear course with age. Unsorted PBMC input precluded a conclusive naive versus antigen-experienced comparison. It was found that TCR beta diversity correlated strongly with the percentage of naive T cells.

Of note for this clonotype: The antigen is undetermined. This could be a read error, since a much larger clone is one nucleotide away.

The CDR3 loop spans 14 amino acids. Germline V lookup: CDR1 SGHAT, CDR2 FQNNGV. Losses at the gene ends were 1 base for V and 13 bases for J; bases not matched to a gene: 10. Combining a sample-barcoded 5' primer with a J-beta primer mix, a second PCR ran for about 6 to 12 cycles. TCRdb passed the 5' RACE reads through MiXCR, listing each CDR3 protein once. Of 1.5 million to 2 million distinct CDR3 sequences in the sample, approximately 28% were seen once. The sequenced sample consisted of blood. V and J are TRBV11-2 and TRBJ2-1, with 7 bases fitting TRBD1. The source of this sequence is a woman in her twenties or thirties in good health. This chain's CDR3 is CASSLGDRDETQFF. CDR3 DNA sequence: TGTGCCAGCAGCTTAGGTGACAGGGATGAGACCCAGTTCTTC.